This passage covers 6 T cell receptor beta chains from one sample sequenced in a study of T-cell reconstitution after alpha-beta-depleted transplantation in children. Preparation of the TCRbeta library was carried out with unique molecular identifiers. TCRdb reprocessed the PCR reads with MiXCR, giving one entry per CDR3 protein. Altogether hundreds of thousands of distinct CDR3 sequences are present, over 9.5% being singletons, with the ten largest covering just over 2%. Source: PBMCs, taken before TCRalphabeta/CD19-depleted stem cell transplant. These receptors all stem from a child aged 2 to 15 with inherited bone marrow failure, due to receive a stem cell transplant.

This clonotype was recorded a few times. The chain recombines TRBV4-3 with TRBJ2-7; 10 nucleotides align to TRBD1. The CDR3 consists of 15 residues. The germline V gene encodes CDR1 LGHNA and CDR2 YSLEER. J was trimmed by 1 base and V by 0 bases; bases with no gene match: 0. This chain's CDR3 is CASSQEGQGSYEQYF. In DNA form, the CDR3 reads TGCGCCAGCAGCCAAGAGGGACAGGGGTCCTACGAGCAGTACTTC.

This clonotype was detected ten times or more. The V call is TRBV5-1, the J call TRBJ2-7, with TRBD2 identical over 9 bases. V gave up 4 bases and J gave up 2 bases; unmatched junction bases: 10. Germline values: CDR1 SGHRS, CDR2 YFSETQ. The CDR3 contains 16 residues. This CDR3 reads CASSGGISGSTYEQYF. CDR3 coding DNA: TGCGCCAGCAGCGGAGGGATTAGCGGGAGCACCTACGAGCAGTACTTC.

The rearrangement uses TRBV7-6 and TRBJ2-1, with 7 bases lining up with TRBD1. From germline, CDR1 is SGHVS and CDR2 FNYEAQ. V lost 5 bases to trimming and J lost 0 bases; unmatched junction nucleotides: 4. The CDR3 runs to 15 residues. The CDR3, as DNA: TGTGCCAGCAGCACACAGGGGAGCTCCTACAATGAGCAGTTCTTC. Protein: CASSTQGSSYNEQFF.

This clonotype was detected ten times or more. The chain has TRBV28 and TRBJ2-7; TRBD2 aligns across 12 bases. The ends lost 2 bases at V and 6 bases at J; junction bases unmatched: 11. Germline CDR1 reads MDHEN; CDR2 reads SYDVKM. This CDR3 region has 17 residues. DNA of the CDR3: TGTGCCAGCAGTTTAACCCACAAGAGGACTAGCGGGACCGAGCAGTACTTC. It translates to CASSLTHKRTSGTEQYF. Full variable domain (remainder filled in from reference TRBV28 and TRBJ2-7): DVKVTQSSRYLVKRTGEKVFLECVQDMDHENMFWYRQDPGLGLRLIYFSYDVKMKEKGDIPEGYSVSREKKERFSLILESASTNQTSMYLCASSLTHKRTSGTEQYFGPGTRLTVT.

The table lists this clonotype with many counts. The chain employs TRBV5-1 and TRBJ2-7, with D tentatively TRBD2 (5 bases). Trimming removed 4 bases at V and 2 bases at J, with 13 bases between. The CDR3 covers 14 residues. Looked up from germline, CDR1 is SGHRS and CDR2 is YFSETQ. CDR3 coding DNA: TGCGCCAGCAGCCCGGCGGCCGGGACCTACGAGCAGTACTTC. Translated, it gives CASSPAAGTYEQYF.

This clonotype was seen at least ten times. The J gene is TRBJ2-7, the V gene TRBV27, with 10 bases matching TRBD2. Per germline, CDR1 MNHEY and CDR2 SMNVEV (reference sequence). Trimming cost V 2 bases and J 2 bases; bases outside gene matches: 3. The CDR3 spans 15 residues. The DNA of the CDR3 is TGTGCCAGCAGTTTAGTAGCGGGAGGTCCCTACGAGCAGTACTTC. Translation gives CASSLVAGGPYEQYF.